The present TCR beta chain was sequenced within a study of Ad26.COV2.S vaccination and SARS-CoV-2 variants. Study information: In the study, Ad26.COV2.S was injected intramuscularly once, or twice 56 days apart. Findings of the study overall: Breadth of non-spike TCRs did not differ between vaccinees and placebo recipients.

CDR1 and CDR2 from the germline V gene are SGHTA and FQGNSA. The CDR3 covers 17 residues. V gave up 3 bases and J gave up 6 bases; unmatched junction bases: 10. On this clone: Its antigen is currently unknown.

TCRdb's table, derived via immunoSEQ multiplex PCR, lists solely in-frame clones and lacks some. The sample carries fewer than 400,000 clones, approximately 90% recorded once. Treatment: some 19 received Ad26.COV2.S at low or high dose, single or two shots; 5 received placebo; per-sample allocation not given. At day 63 after the first vaccine or placebo injection, samples were drawn. A Boston donor was an adult aged 18-55 years. Vaccine was an Ad26 vector expressing Wuhan-strain SARS-CoV-2 spike. The gene calls are TRBV7-2 and TRBJ2-7; 14 nucleotides align to TRBD2. Sequences were derived from peripheral blood, sampled in a trial of Ad26.COV2.S vaccine versus placebo. This clonotype originated in a person between 18 and 60 years old who received the Ad26.COV2.S COVID-19 vaccine or a placebo. The CDR3 nucleotides read TGTGCCAGCAGCTTCCCGCCGCCTGGACTAGCGGGAGGCGAGCAGTACTTC. Amino acid sequence: CASSFPPPGLAGGEQYF.